This TCR beta chain comes out of a study of blood T cells in healthy people across ages (dated by TCRdb to 2013 to 2016). Some background on the complete study: In model experiments, template switching captured about one uniquely barcoded TCR beta cDNA molecule for every two T cells. The study measured age-related changes in TCR beta repertoire diversity using deep sequencing normalized with unique cDNA molecular identifiers. The donors were split into four age groups: young (average 16 years), middle-aged (about 40), aged (over 55) and long-lived (about 74). To avoid experimental bias, donors of different ages were distributed randomly across sequencing lanes. For two donors (one aged 18 to 30 and one aged 80 or older), the study analyzed two additional independent replicas of 1 million unique cDNA reads from the same blood draw.

In this sample, this clonotype turned up a few times. The antigen it recognizes is unknown. No much larger clone is present one base from it, and per-base qualities are unavailable. What the authors observed across the whole study: Estimates of total diversity based on one million sequenced T cells were considered lower bounds and underestimates. Conclusive comparison of naive and antigen-experienced compartments was prevented by the profiling of bulk unsorted PBMCs. Donor CMV infection status was unknown, potentially confounding age-related changes in expanded clonotypes. Compared with the aged group, more naive CD4+ T cells, fewer expanded clones and increased TCR diversity were shown by the long-lived group, suggesting age selection. As age increased, observed TCR beta diversity per million T cells dropped in a roughly linear way, and a significant reduction was already evident by age about 40. The percentage of naive T cells measured by flow cytometry correlated strongly with observed TCR beta diversity.

Donors were 39 systemically healthy Caucasian individuals from Russia aged about 6 to 100 years. Each donor gave 8 to 10 milliliters of peripheral blood, drawn into EDTA-treated Vacutainer tubes. Ficoll-Paque density-gradient centrifugation was used to isolate PBMCs, with at least 6 million obtained per sample. Trizol reagent was used to extract total RNA from PBMCs, with at least 6 micrograms per sample. For every donor, an aliquot of PBMCs went through flow cytometry to measure the percentages of naive CD45RAhigh/CD27high T cells. To prepare the library, 5' RACE was applied. The sequencer was an Illumina HiSeq 2500. A second PCR of roughly 6 to 11 cycles was run with a J-beta primer mix and a sample-barcoded 5' primer. A unique molecular identifier was introduced onto each TCR beta cDNA molecule by a template-switch 5' adaptor carrying 12 random nucleotides. At least 2.5 million CDR3-containing paired-end reads were obtained from each sample. First-strand cDNA synthesis was performed from all RNA using the Mint cDNA synthesis kit, with priming by a TRBC-specific oligonucleotide. Following uracil-DNA glycosylase treatment, a first 18-cycle PCR with universal primers M1SS and BC2_uni_R was performed on all cDNA. Processing in the source paper ran as follows. For normalization, 1 million high-quality reads, each with a distinct molecular identifier, were randomly selected from each sample. Reads with shared molecular identifiers were discarded instead of being binned into consensus sequences. MiTCR, run with a Q25 quality threshold and the strictest error-elimination algorithm, handled CDR3 identification, clonotype clustering and error correction. A nonparametric unseen species model using Euler transformation provided a lower-bound estimate of total TCR beta diversity. TCRdb applied fastp at Q25 and MiXCR to the public reads, then kept only in-frame beta chains. Entries that share a CDR3 protein sequence are merged under the most common genes and DNA. Clone size and V and J calls follow TCRdb, not the original study. This sample has about 1.4 million distinct CDR3 sequences in its table, and approximately 59% of those were observed once. The ten largest clones add up to over 6.5% of the sample.

The clonotype was recovered from a man younger than 30 in good health. Sequencing was performed on blood.

The CDR3 corresponds to CSAPGGGIVGELFF. The nucleotide sequence reads TGCAGCGCCCCCGGCGGGGGTATCGTCGGGGAGCTGTTTTTT. The chain is made from TRBV29-1 and TRBJ2-2; a stretch of 7 junction bases matches TRBD2. Spanning cysteine to phenylalanine, the CDR3 consists of 14 amino acids. The only DNA kept is the CDR3, 42 bases in frame from the first base. V is pruned by 7 bases and J by 7 bases, leaving 12 bases of the junction without a gene match. CDR1 and CDR2 (SQVTM, ANQGSEA) derive from the germline V gene.